This section outlines one T cell receptor beta chain sequence together with its context. Clones were sequenced by immunoSEQ multiplex PCR, and TCRdb holds only the in-frame ones, with some missing. The data contain around 220,000 clones, more than 75% of them singletons. The data originate from a study of blood T cell repertoires in COVID-19. Study summary: PBMCs, B-cell-depleted T cells, or T cells were the source of the cDNA or gDNA that made up the material.

The germline gives CDR1 MNHEY, CDR2 SVGEGT. V gave up 2 bases and J gave up 5 bases; unmatched junction bases: 9. The CDR3 is 16 residues long. The age range of participants was about 18 to 100 years, with residence in about two dozen US areas. Clinical history reported by participants formed the basis on which cohorts were assigned. Sequenced: PBMCs or T cells enriched from blood (not recorded which). The V and J genes are TRBV6-2 or TRBV6-3 and TRBJ2-3; 8 bases are shared with TRBD2. The sequence was collected from a woman between 40 and 55 years old with acute COVID-19. CDR3 in amino acids: CASSYGAGALGDTQYF. The DNA for the CDR3 is TGTGCCAGCAGTTACGGAGCGGGAGCGCTTGGAGATACGCAGTATTTT.